A single sample is the source of the 2 T cell receptor beta chains below, sequenced in a study of blood T cell repertoires in COVID-19. Profiled with immunoSEQ multiplex PCR; TCRdb holds only in-frame clones, not every one. The table records hundreds of thousands of clones, about 88% of them present only once. The sequenced material came from peripheral blood. The receptors derive from a woman aged 40 to 50 who had recovered from COVID-19.

The rearrangement uses TRBV15 and TRBJ2-1, with D tentatively TRBD1 (5 bases). CDR1 and CDR2 from the germline V gene are LNHNV and YYDKDF (reference sequence). V was pared by 1 base and J by 3 bases, with 13 bases between. The CDR3 has 16 residues. CDR3 nucleotide sequence: TGTGCCACCAGCAGAGGTGGGGCAAGTAACTACAATGAGCAGTTCTTC. Protein product: CATSRGGASNYNEQFF.

This chain uses TRBV9 with TRBJ1-5; 10 bases align to TRBD1. Germline CDR1 is SGDLS and CDR2 is YYNGEE. Germline trimming cut 3 bases from V and 0 bases from J; bases unmatched to any gene: 6. This CDR3 is built from 17 residues. CDR3 sequence (DNA): TGTGCCAGCAGCGCCGGGACAGGGGAGTATAGCAATCAGCCCCAGCATTTT. This gives the protein CASSAGTGEYSNQPQHF.